The 14 T cell receptor beta chains reported below all come from one sample, sequenced in a study of cytomegalovirus exposure and HLA in healthy donors listed by TCRdb under 2017. The library came from the immunoSEQ multiplex PCR assay. The source is immuneACCESS, and TCRdb retained only in-frame sequences with V and J called. Part of the clones is not carried over; for the studies checked, unresolved V genes explain less than half of this, and the remainder is unexplained. The sample profile shows 150,000 or so clones; approximately 86% of them were found once. In total, the top ten clones hold around 24% of the sample. The sample consisted of PBMCs. The source is a man aged 18 to 29 in good health and CMV-seropositive.

This chain connects TRBV2 to TRBJ2-7, with 10 bases aligning to TRBD1. The CDR3 sequence is 12 residues long. V shed 8 bases, J shed 3 bases, and the junction held 1 base outside the gene matches. Germline-derived CDR1 and CDR2 are SNHLY and FYNNEI. The CDR3 coding sequence is TGTGCCAGCGACAGGGGGCTCTACGAGCAGTACTTC. It specifies CASDRGLYEQYF.

The genes are TRBV4-3 and TRBJ2-3; TRBD2 aligns across 10 bases. This CDR3 spans 15 amino acids. Germline V gene sequence: CDR1 LGHNA, CDR2 YSLEER. Losses at the gene ends were 8 bases for V and 3 bases for J; bases not matched to a gene: 8. The CDR3 DNA follows: TGCGCCAGCGGCAGCGGGAGGGCCAGGACAGATACGCAGTATTTT. Protein product: CASGSGRARTDTQYF.

This clone was counted only a few times. The chain carries TRBV6-5 and TRBJ1-1; D not certain. The germline CDR1 and CDR2 sequences are MNHEY and SVGAGI. Trimming removed 7 bases from V and 6 bases from J, with 15 bases in between. There are 13 residues in the CDR3. CDR3 residues: CASTFGVGAEAFF. The DNA of the CDR3 is TGTGCCAGCACCTTCGGTGTCGGGGCTGAAGCTTTCTTT.

The chain joins TRBV6-5 to TRBJ1-2; tentative D call: TRBD1 (6 bases). Germline V gene data show CDR1 as MNHEY and CDR2 as SVGAGI. V was shortened by 3 bases and J by 4 bases, with 12 bases between the two germline ends. CDR3 length: 14 residues. The CDR3 spells CASSYGGAAYGYTF. Here the CDR3 DNA reads TGTGCCAGCAGTTATGGGGGGGCTGCCTATGGCTACACCTTC.

The chain combines TRBV5-1 with TRBJ2-1, with 9 bases aligning to TRBD2. The CDR3 extends over 15 amino acids. V gave up 4 bases and J gave up 2 bases; unmatched junction bases: 4. Germline CDR1 SGHRS, CDR2 YFSETQ. This CDR3 is CASSTVAGAYNEQFF. The CDR3, as DNA: TGCGCCAGCAGCACGGTAGCGGGGGCCTACAATGAGCAGTTCTTC.

The chain employs TRBV5-6 and TRBJ2-1; D gene ambiguous. Trimming shortened V by 0 bases and J by 5 bases, and 9 bases separated the two germline ends. The CDR3 sequence is 14 residues long. Germline V lookup: CDR1 SGHDT, CDR2 YYEEEE. The DNA of the CDR3 is TGTGCCAGCAGCTTGGCCCTAGGTCACAATGAGCAGTTCTTC. It is translated as CASSLALGHNEQFF. Drawing the rest from reference TRBV5-6 and TRBJ2-1, the complete variable domain is DAGVTQSPTHLIKTRGQQVTLRCSPKSGHDTVSWYQQALGQGPQFIFQYYEEEERQRGNFPDRFSGHQFPNYSSELNVNALLLGDSALYLCASSLALGHNEQFFGPGTRLTVL.

The rearrangement uses TRBV9 and TRBJ2-7; 13 bases agree with TRBD2. The CDR3 is 16 residues long. Germline V gene data show CDR1 as SGDLS and CDR2 as YYNGEE. V trimming: 0 bases; J trimming: 6 bases; junction bases outside the gene matches: 6. The CDR3 region is CASSVGSGLAGAEQYF. CDR3 bases: TGTGCCAGCAGCGTAGGTAGCGGACTAGCGGGAGCCGAGCAGTACTTC.

This clone was counted once. This chain links TRBV5-6 with TRBJ2-1, with TRBD2 identical over 14 bases. The CDR3 runs 16 residues. Germline CDR1 reads SGHDT; CDR2 reads YYEEEE. The V and J ends lost 6 bases and 3 bases, in that order; junction bases with no gene match: 5. The CDR3 reads CASTGLAGGYYNEQFF. CDR3 nucleotide sequence: TGTGCCAGCACCGGACTAGCGGGAGGCTACTACAATGAGCAGTTCTTC.

The chain combines TRBV5-4 with TRBJ2-7; TRBD2 aligns across 7 bases. V shed 3 bases, J shed 3 bases, and the junction held 9 bases outside the gene matches. The CDR3 runs 15 residues. The germline V gene encodes CDR1 SGHNT and CDR2 YYREEE (reference sequence). The CDR3 DNA reads as TGTGCCAGCAGCTCCCGGGGGGAGGGCCTCTACGAGCAGTACTTC. Its protein product is CASSSRGEGLYEQYF. The whole variable domain, remainder taken from reference TRBV5-4 and TRBJ2-7, is ETGVTQSPTHLIKTRGQQVTLRCSSQSGHNTVSWYQQALGQGPQFIFQYYREEENGRGNFPPRFSGLQFPNYSSELNVNALELDDSALYLCASSSRGEGLYEQYFGPGTRLTVT.

The chain uses TRBV10-3 and TRBJ2-6; no clear D. This CDR3 is built from 16 residues. Trimming took 2 bases from V and 0 from J, leaving 8 bases between them. The germline V gene has CDR1 ENHRY and CDR2 SYGVKD. The CDR3 region is CAISEEESSGANVLTF. CDR3 coding DNA: TGTGCCATCAGTGAGGAGGAGAGCTCTGGGGCCAACGTCCTGACTTTC.

The chain has TRBV9 and TRBJ1-1, with D possibly being TRBD1 (6 bases). V gave up 4 bases and J gave up 6 bases, with 22 bases separating them. The CDR3 has 16 amino acids. Germline CDR1 and CDR2: SGDLS and YYNGEE. In DNA, the CDR3 is TGTGCCAGCAGCCCCCGATCCACAGGGAAGCTTGCTGAAGCTTTCTTT. Its translation is CASSPRSTGKLAEAFF.

The V and J genes are TRBV4-3 and TRBJ2-1; D remains unclear. Trimming removed 5 bases at V and 5 bases at J, with 7 bases between. The V gene's germline CDR1 is LGHNA and CDR2 YSLEER. This CDR3 comprises 12 residues. CDR3 sequence (DNA): TGCGCCAGCAGCTTAGAGCACAATGAGCAGTTCTTC. This codes for CASSLEHNEQFF.

The chain joins TRBV4-1 to TRBJ2-2, with a possible D match to TRBD2 (5 bases). V shed 0 bases and J shed 4 bases, with 15 bases lying between them. Germline lookup yields CDR1 MGHRA and CDR2 YSYEKL. CDR3 length equals 17 residues. CDR3 region: CASSQDEGSATTGELFF. The CDR3 DNA is TGCGCCAGCAGCCAAGATGAGGGCTCCGCCACCACCGGGGAGCTGTTTTTT.

The rearrangement joins TRBV4-3 to TRBJ2-1; no reliable D call. The CDR3 extends over 13 amino acids. Germline V gene lookup returns CDR1 LGHNA and CDR2 YSLEER. Trimming shortened V by 0 bases and J by 7 bases, and 7 bases separated the two germline ends. DNA for the CDR3: TGCGCCAGCAGCCAAGATCCGCGGAATGAGCAGTTCTTC. Its translation is CASSQDPRNEQFF.